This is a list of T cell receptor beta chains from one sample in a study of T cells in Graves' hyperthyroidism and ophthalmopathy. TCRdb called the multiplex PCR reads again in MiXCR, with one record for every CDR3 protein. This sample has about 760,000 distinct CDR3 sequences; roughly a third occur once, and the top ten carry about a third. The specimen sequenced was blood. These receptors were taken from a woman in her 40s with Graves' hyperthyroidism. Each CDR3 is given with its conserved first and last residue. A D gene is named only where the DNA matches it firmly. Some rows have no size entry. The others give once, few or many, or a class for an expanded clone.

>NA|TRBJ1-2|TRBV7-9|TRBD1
TGCGCCAGCAGCCGAGATGGTGGAGGGGGCCGTGGCTACACCTTC
CASSRDGGGGRGYTF
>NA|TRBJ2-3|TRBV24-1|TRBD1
TGTGCCACCAGTGATTCCACCGGGACAGGGATTACTAGCACAGATACGCAGTATTTT
CATSDSTGTGITSTDTQYF
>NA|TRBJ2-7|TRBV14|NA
TGTGCCAGCAGCCAAGAGGTAGGCGGTACCTACGAGCAGTACTTC
CASSQEVGGTYEQYF
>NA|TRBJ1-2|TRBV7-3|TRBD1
TGTGCCAGCAGTTTAACTTTTGGGGGACAGGGGTCACACCTTAACTATGGCTACACCTTC
CASSLTFGGQGSHLNYGYTF
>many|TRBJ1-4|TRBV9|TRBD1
TGTGCCAGCAGCGAATGGACAGGGGTGTACGAAAAACTGTTTTTT
CASSEWTGVYEKLFF
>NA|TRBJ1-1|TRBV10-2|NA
TGCGCCAGCAGGGCCGCGACACCTACTGAAGCTTTCTTT
CASRAATPTEAFF
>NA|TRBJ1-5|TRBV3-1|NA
TGTGCCAGCAGCCAAGATAACACTAATCAGCCCCAGCATTTT
CASSQDNTNQPQHF
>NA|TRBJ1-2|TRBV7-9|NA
TGTGCCAGCAGTCGGATTACGGCGGCGGGTAGCTACACCTTC
CASSRITAAGSYTF
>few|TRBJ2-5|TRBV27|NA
TGTGCCAGCAGTCCCCGGTCCAGCCAAGAGACCCAGTACTTC
CASSPRSSQETQYF
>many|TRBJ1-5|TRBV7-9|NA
TGTGCCAGCAGCTTAGGACACATTAGCAATCAGCCCCAGCATTTT
CASSLGHISNQPQHF
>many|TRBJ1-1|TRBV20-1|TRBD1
TGCAGTGCTAGAGACGACAGGGGGCGTACTGAAGCTTTCTTT
CSARDDRGRTEAFF
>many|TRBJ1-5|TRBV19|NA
TGTGCCACCTCCCAAGGGAGGGATGGAGGCAATCAGCCCCAGCATTTT
CATSQGRDGGNQPQHF
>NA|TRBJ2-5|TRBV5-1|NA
TGCGCCAGCAGCGCACCAACCTTAGAGACCCAGTACTTC
CASSAPTLETQYF
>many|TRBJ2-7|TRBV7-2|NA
TGTGCCAGCAGCCTCAACTACTACGAGCAGTACTTC
CASSLNYYEQYF
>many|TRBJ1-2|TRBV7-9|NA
TGTGCCAGCAGCCCCCCTGCGGGGATCTATGGCTACACCTTC
CASSPPAGIYGYTF
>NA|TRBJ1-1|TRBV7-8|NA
TGTGCCAGCAGCTTGGCCCAGTCCGAGGAAGCTTTCTTT
CASSLAQSEEAFF
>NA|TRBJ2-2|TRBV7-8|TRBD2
TGTGCCAGCAGCTCATACCGGTCGACTAGCGGGAGGGCCTATCACGGGGAGCTGTTTTTT
CASSSYRSTSGRAYHGELFF
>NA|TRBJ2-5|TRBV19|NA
TGTGCCAGTAGCCCCAGGGGGGCCCTAGAGACCCAGTACTTC
CASSPRGALETQYF
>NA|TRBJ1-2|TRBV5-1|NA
TGCGCCAGCAGCCGTTCCACTGGATCCTATGGCTACACCTTC
CASSRSTGSYGYTF
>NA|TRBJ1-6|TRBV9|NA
TGTGCCAGCAGCCCTATTATGGGAGATTCACCCCTCCACTTT
CASSPIMGDSPLHF
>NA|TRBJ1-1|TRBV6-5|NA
TGTGCCAGCAGTCGCGAAAACAGGAACACTGAAGCTTTCTTT
CASSRENRNTEAFF
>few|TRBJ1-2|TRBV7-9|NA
TGTGCCAGCAGCCAAGATCCAGGGGCCCGCTATGGCTACACCTTC
CASSQDPGARYGYTF
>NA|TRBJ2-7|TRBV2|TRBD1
TGTGCCAGCAGTTCCGCGCTAGAGGACAGGGTCTACGAGCAGTACTTC
CASSSALEDRVYEQYF
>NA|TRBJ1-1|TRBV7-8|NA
TGTGCCAGCAGCTACCACGGGAGCACTGAAGCTTTCTTT
CASSYHGSTEAFF
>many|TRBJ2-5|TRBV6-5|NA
TGTGCCAGCAGCCCCTCCTTGTCGAGCCAAGAGACCCAGTACTTC
CASSPSLSSQETQYF
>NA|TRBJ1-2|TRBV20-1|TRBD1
TGCAGTGCTTACGGCGGGGACAGGGTCTATGTTAACTATGGCTACACCTTC
CSAYGGDRVYVNYGYTF
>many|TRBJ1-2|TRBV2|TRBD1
TGTGCCAGCGCAGGACAGGGGTTGGGTGGCTACACCTTC
CASAGQGLGGYTF
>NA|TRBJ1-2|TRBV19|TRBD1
TGTGCCAGTAGGGGGCCGGACAGGGCAGAAGAGAAAAACTATGGCTACGCCTTC
CASRGPDRAEEKNYGYAF
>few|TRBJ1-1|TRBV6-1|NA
TGTGCCAGCAGTCGGGCTAGGTCTTTTAACACTGAAGCTTTCTTT
CASSRARSFNTEAFF
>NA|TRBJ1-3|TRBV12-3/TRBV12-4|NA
TGTGCCAGCAGTTTCTCCAGGACTGGAAACACCATATATTTT
CASSFSRTGNTIYF
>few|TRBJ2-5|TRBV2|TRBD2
TGTGCCAGCAGTCGAGCGGGAGTGTGGAAGACCCAGTACTTC
CASSRAGVWKTQYF
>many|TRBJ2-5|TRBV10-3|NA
TGTGCCATCAGGGGGACTTCACCCCAAGAGACCCAGTACTTC
CAIRGTSPQETQYF
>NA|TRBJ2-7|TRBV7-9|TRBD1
TGTGCCAGCAGGGGACAGGTTGGAGAGGCCCAGTACTTC
CASRGQVGEAQYF
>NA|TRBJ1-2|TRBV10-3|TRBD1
TGTGCCAGCAGTGAAGCGCTTCTTAGAGGGACAGGAAACCCCTATGGCTACACCTTC
CASSEALLRGTGNPYGYTF
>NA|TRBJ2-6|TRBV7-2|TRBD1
TGTGCCAGCACGCCTTTTGGGACAGAGACTGACTCTGGGGCCAACGTCCTGACTTTC
CASTPFGTETDSGANVLTF
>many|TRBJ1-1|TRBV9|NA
TGTGCCAGCAGCGTATCGGGTGGAAAGAACACTGAAGCTTTCTTT
CASSVSGGKNTEAFF
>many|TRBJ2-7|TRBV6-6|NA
TGTGCCAGCAATTTACGTTTCCTAGCCAACAAACCAGCCACCTACGAGCAGTACTTC
CASNLRFLANKPATYEQYF
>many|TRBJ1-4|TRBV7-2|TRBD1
TGTGCCAGCAGCCGGGACAGAGTTCACACAACTAATGAAAAACTGTTTTTT
CASSRDRVHTTNEKLFF
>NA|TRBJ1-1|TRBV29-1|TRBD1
TGCAGCGTTGAAAGGGGACAGGGTACTGAAGCTTTCTTT
CSVERGQGTEAFF
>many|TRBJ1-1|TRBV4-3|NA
TGCGCCAGCAGCCAAGATCTAAGGGAACGCGCTTTCTTT
CASSQDLRERAFF
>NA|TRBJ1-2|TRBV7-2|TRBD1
TGTGCCAGCAGCCACGGAAGGACAGGGAGGGACTATGGCTACACCTTC
CASSHGRTGRDYGYTF
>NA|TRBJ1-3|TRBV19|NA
TGTGCCAGTAGTATATCGGCCACGTCCTCTGGAAACACCATATATTTT
CASSISATSSGNTIYF
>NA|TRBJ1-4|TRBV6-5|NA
TGTGCCAGCAGTTACTCGAAAGCAGGGGATGAAAAACTGTTTTTT
CASSYSKAGDEKLFF
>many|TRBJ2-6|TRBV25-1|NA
TGTGCCAGCAGTACGGGATCTGGGGCCAACGTCCTGACTTTC
CASSTGSGANVLTF
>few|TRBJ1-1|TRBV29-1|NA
TGCAGCGTTGTTCGCCTCAAGAACACTGAAGCTTTCTTT
CSVVRLKNTEAFF